These T cell receptor beta chains were read from a single sample in a study of PD-L1 blockade in urothelial cancer. The table came from immunoSEQ multiplex PCR; TCRdb's copy has only in-frame clones and leaves some out. The sample gives tens of thousands of clones, more than 65% of which show up once; 1.5% to 2% is in the top ten. Sequenced material: PBMCs, taken around atezolizumab (anti-PD-L1) treatment. Receptors originate from a man between 65 and 85 years old with urothelial cancer. Both conserved end residues are part of each CDR3. The order of the fields is CDR3 DNA, CDR3 protein, D gene, J gene, clone size, V gene. D genes are given only for firm matches. Clone size is shown for a subset of rows, as once, few, many or a class of expanded clone.

TGTGCCAGCAGCGTAGACGGAACTAGTTTCTATGGCTACACCTTC	CASSVDGTSFYGYTF	-	TRBJ1-2	-	TRBV9
TGTGCCAGCAGCTCTGGGGGAGGTGGATCCGAGCAGTACTTC	CASSSGGGGSEQYF	-	TRBJ2-7	-	TRBV7-9
TGTGCCAGCAGACGAGACAGGGTTAGCAATCAGCCCCAGCATTTT	CASRRDRVSNQPQHF	TRBD1	TRBJ1-5	-	TRBV6-5
TGTGCCAGTACCCCCGGGGGCAATCAGCCCCAGCATTTT	CASTPGGNQPQHF	-	TRBJ1-5	-	TRBV19
TGTGCCAGCAGTGAGCAGGGCTCCACTGAAGCTTTCTTT	CASSEQGSTEAFF	-	TRBJ1-1	-	TRBV6-4
TGTGCCAGCAGCCCCCGACGGCAGGGGGGTAACTACGAGCAGTACTTC	CASSPRRQGGNYEQYF	-	TRBJ2-7	-	TRBV7-2
TGTGCCAGCAGCCAAGTGGCAGGGGTTACCGGGGAGCTGTTTTTT	CASSQVAGVTGELFF	-	TRBJ2-2	-	TRBV14
TGTGCCAGCAGCTTAAGGGGGACCCAGTACTTC	CASSLRGTQYF	-	TRBJ2-5	-	TRBV7-8
TGCGCCAGCAGCCAGGGGGGGAACAGGCCGGGAGCTTTCTTT	CASSQGGNRPGAFF	-	TRBJ1-1	once	TRBV4-1
TGTGCCAGCAGCTCGGACAGGGGCGAGCAGTACTTC	CASSSDRGEQYF	TRBD1	TRBJ2-7	-	TRBV5-6
TGTGCCAGCAGCTTAGCAGAACTAGCGGGAGCCCGGAATGAGCAGTTCTTC	CASSLAELAGARNEQFF	TRBD2	TRBJ2-1	-	TRBV7-9
TGTGCCAGCAGCTTAGATGGTGGGATTTGGGGGGAAGACACTGAAGCTTTCTTT	CASSLDGGIWGEDTEAFF	-	TRBJ1-1	-	TRBV11-2
TGTGCCAGCAGCCCGATGACAGGGAGGCTCAATGAGCAGTTCTTC	CASSPMTGRLNEQFF	-	TRBJ2-1	-	TRBV5-6
TGCGCCAGCAGCTCCCCGACAGGGTTTGGCACAGATACGCAGTATTTT	CASSSPTGFGTDTQYF	TRBD1	TRBJ2-3	-	TRBV5-1
TGTGCCAGCAGCAAACTAGGATTGGAGGAGACCCAGTACTTC	CASSKLGLEETQYF	-	TRBJ2-5	-	TRBV7-9
TGCAGCGCCCTACCCGGGCCGGGAAATGAGCAGTTCTTC	CSALPGPGNEQFF	-	TRBJ2-1	-	TRBV29-1
TGTGCCAGCAGCTCAGAGGCAGGGTCGATACCCGACACTGAAGCTTTCTTT	CASSSEAGSIPDTEAFF	-	TRBJ1-1	few	TRBV7-6
TGTGCCAGCAGCGTAGGACAGGGACAGGAGGCAGATACGCAGTATTTT	CASSVGQGQEADTQYF	TRBD1	TRBJ2-3	-	TRBV9
TGCGCCAGCAGTCAATTCCCCCCCCTGTCCAGGCACGGGCCCCAGCATTTT	CASSQFPPLSRHGPQHF	-	TRBJ1-5	-	TRBV23-1
TGTGCCAGCAGTGAAGACGGGGGAGCCTACAATGAGCAGTTCTTC	CASSEDGGAYNEQFF	-	TRBJ2-1	-	TRBV6-1
TGTGCCAGCAGCTTAGACGCGGGACAGTCCTACGAGCAGTACTTC	CASSLDAGQSYEQYF	-	TRBJ2-7	-	TRBV7-9
TGCGCCAGCCCGGAAGGAGGGGCCAGCTCCTACGAGCAGTACTTC	CASPEGGASSYEQYF	-	TRBJ2-7	-	TRBV23-1
TGTGCCAGCAGTTCCCCCGGACAGGGAACCGGGGAGCTGTTTTTT	CASSSPGQGTGELFF	TRBD1	TRBJ2-2	-	TRBV27
TGTGCCAGCAGCCAGGGGGAGAACTATGGCTACACCTTC	CASSQGENYGYTF	TRBD1	TRBJ1-2	-	TRBV6-1
TGTGCCAGCAGTGCCTACAGGGACACGGTCTATGGCTACACCTTC	CASSAYRDTVYGYTF	-	TRBJ1-2	once	TRBV6-1
TGCGCCAGCAGCTTGGGTAGCAGCGGGGTTTACAATGAGCAGTTCTTC	CASSLGSSGVYNEQFF	TRBD2	TRBJ2-1	-	TRBV5-1
TGTGCCAGCACCATACAGGGAAACTATGGCTACACCTTC	CASTIQGNYGYTF	-	TRBJ1-2	-	TRBV2
TGCGCCAGCAGCCAAGATCACTCGGCTAGCTCCTACGAGCAGTACTTC	CASSQDHSASSYEQYF	-	TRBJ2-7	once	TRBV4-1
TGTGCCAGCTCACCCCTACAGGGGCCCGGAAACACCATATATTTT	CASSPLQGPGNTIYF	TRBD1	TRBJ1-3	-	TRBV18
TGTGCCAGCAGCTTAACGGACAGTGCCTACGAGCAGTACTTC	CASSLTDSAYEQYF	-	TRBJ2-7	-	TRBV7-6
TGTGCCAGCAGCGCGACAGGGACTAGAGGCTACACCTTC	CASSATGTRGYTF	TRBD1	TRBJ1-2	few	TRBV27
TGTGCCATCAGTGGGACGACGCGAGGGGCTTTCTTT	CAISGTTRGAFF	-	TRBJ1-1	few	TRBV10-3
TGCGCCAGCAGCCAGGAACTAGTAGTCCCAGATACGCAGTATTTT	CASSQELVVPDTQYF	-	TRBJ2-3	-	TRBV4-3
TGTGCCAGTAGTATAGCCAGGGAAACCTACAATGAGCAGTTCTTC	CASSIARETYNEQFF	-	TRBJ2-1	-	TRBV19
TGTGCCAGCAGCTTAGGCACTAGCGGAGACTACAATGAGCAGTTCTTC	CASSLGTSGDYNEQFF	TRBD2	TRBJ2-1	few	TRBV7-8
TGTGCCAGCAGCTCGCCGCGGGGGCCCCAGCATTTT	CASSSPRGPQHF	-	TRBJ1-5	-	TRBV7-6
TGTGCCAGCAGCTTGGTAGCAGGGGCTTCTGGAAACACCATATATTTT	CASSLVAGASGNTIYF	-	TRBJ1-3	-	TRBV5-6
TGTGCCAGCAGCTTATCGGTGGGGCCAGATACGCAGTATTTT	CASSLSVGPDTQYF	-	TRBJ2-3	-	TRBV7-3
TGTGCCAGCAGCCCTGAAACCTACTCTCCAACCCAGTTCTTC	CASSPETYSPTQFF	-	TRBJ2-1	-	TRBV7-6
TGTGCCAGCACTGAATCCGTCCTTTATGGCTACACCTTC	CASTESVLYGYTF	-	TRBJ1-2	-	TRBV2
TGTGCCAGCAGCTTAGATCCGGTGACTGGAAACACCATATATTTT	CASSLDPVTGNTIYF	-	TRBJ1-3	-	TRBV11-3
TGTGCCAGCAGCTTAGGGGACTCCGATCAGCTAAGGTACGAGCAGTACTTC	CASSLGDSDQLRYEQYF	-	TRBJ2-7	medium-sized	TRBV7-8
TGCGCCAGCACCCTAGGGCAGGGCATCAACGAGCAGTACTTC	CASTLGQGINEQYF	-	TRBJ2-7	-	TRBV5-1
TGCGCCAGCAGCCGCCTAAGCGGGACACGAGGCTATGGCTACACCTTC	CASSRLSGTRGYGYTF	-	TRBJ1-2	-	TRBV4-3
TGTGCCAGTAGTATTACAGGGGTCCGCGATGAAAAACTGTTTTTT	CASSITGVRDEKLFF	TRBD1	TRBJ1-4	-	TRBV19
TGTGCCAGTAGTAGGGGCGAATACGAGCAGTACTTC	CASSRGEYEQYF	-	TRBJ2-7	few	TRBV19
TGTGCCAGCAGTTTACTGCAGGGGGCTGAGGGCTACACCTTC	CASSLLQGAEGYTF	TRBD1	TRBJ1-2	few	TRBV27
TGTGCCAGCAGCTTAGGGGACAGACTTAACTATGGCTACACCTTC	CASSLGDRLNYGYTF	TRBD1	TRBJ1-2	-	TRBV7-2
TGTGCCAGCAGCCAAGATACTGTATTAAATGAGCAGTTCTTC	CASSQDTVLNEQFF	-	TRBJ2-1	-	TRBV4-2